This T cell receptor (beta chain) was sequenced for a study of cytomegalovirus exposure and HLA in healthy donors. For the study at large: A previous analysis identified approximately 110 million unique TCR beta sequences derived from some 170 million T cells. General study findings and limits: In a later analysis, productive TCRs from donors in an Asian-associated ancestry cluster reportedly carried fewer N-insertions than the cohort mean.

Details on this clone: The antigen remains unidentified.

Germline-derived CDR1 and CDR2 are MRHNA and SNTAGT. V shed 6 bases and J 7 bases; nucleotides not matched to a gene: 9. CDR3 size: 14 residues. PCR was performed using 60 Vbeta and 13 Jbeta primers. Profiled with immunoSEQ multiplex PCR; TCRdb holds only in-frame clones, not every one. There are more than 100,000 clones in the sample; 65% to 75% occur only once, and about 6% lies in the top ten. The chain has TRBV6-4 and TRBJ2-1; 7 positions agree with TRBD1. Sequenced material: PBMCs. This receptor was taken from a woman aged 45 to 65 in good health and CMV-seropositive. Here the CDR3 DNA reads TGTGCCAGCAGCCATTGGGACAGCCCGAATGAGCAGTTCTTC. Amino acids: CASSHWDSPNEQFF.